This T cell receptor (beta chain) was profiled in a study of PD-L1 blockade in urothelial cancer (TCRdb year 2017). Study-level background: Therapy was started in about 2014 for all patients, and atezolizumab 1,200 mg was administered intravenously every 3 weeks. Under 30 patients had pretreatment blood TCR-seq, roughly 24 had at least one posttreatment blood collection, and roughly 24 had tumor TCR-seq. The study was an exploratory multi-omic analysis of somatic, immune and clinical correlates of response to PD-L1 blockade with atezolizumab in urothelial cancer. Blood samples yielded a median of around 140,000 T cells and more than 80,000 unique TCRs, with median clonality 0.080. Pretreatment tumor samples, along with matched peripheral blood collected serially before and after atezolizumab treatment, underwent TCR sequencing. Patients had an ECOG performance status of 0 or 1 and had received between 0 and 3 prior chemotherapy regimens. Blood samples were analyzed at two time points: 3 weeks after treatment start (second dose) and 6 weeks after treatment start. About 90% of the 29 patients were males with bladder-origin urothelial cancer, and about 65% of the roughly 29 reported a prior smoking history. Nine or ten patients reached durable clinical benefit, while some 19 patients did not. Durable clinical benefit was defined as a progression-free survival longer than 6 months, and TCR features were additionally tested against progression-free survival and overall survival. Whole exome sequencing and RNA sequencing of pretreatment tumors were performed alongside TCR sequencing in the same patients.

Each PCR received spiked-in synthetic TCR analog templates so that absolute template abundance could be estimated from read counts. The immunoSEQ assay was used to amplify TCRbeta CDR3 regions from genomic DNA with bias-controlled V and J gene primers. Sequencing of rearranged TCRbeta segments was performed at approximately 20X coverage. The authors' pipeline ran thus. Clustering was used to correct sequencing errors, and CDR3s were annotated against IMGT to assign V, D and J genes. Downstream analyses used only productive TCRbeta rearrangements, leaving out any out-of-frame or stop-codon sequences. To compute clonality, Shannon entropy was normalized by the log of the number of unique productive sequences and then subtracted from one. Clones differing between time points or between blood and tumor were identified using Fisher's exact test with Benjamini-Hochberg correction, with an adjusted p below 0.01 applied as the threshold. The clones in this table, taken by TCRdb from immuneACCESS, are in-frame only. Not every clone is retained; where verified, under half of the shortfall comes from an unresolved V gene, and the cause of the rest is unknown. D and trimming were read from the DNA, whereas the V and J calls and clone size are those reported in that table. The sample table shows 80,000 to 90,000 clones, and more than 70% are seen once. The top ten constitute approximately 15% of the sample.

On this clone itself: Its antigen target is currently unknown. No base quality values were provided; no much bigger clone lies one nucleotide off.

V and J are truncated by 5 bases and 0 bases respectively, leaving an intervening sequence of 13 bases. The germline V gene specifies MGHRA as CDR1 and YSYEKL as CDR2. The CDR3 runs 15 residues from the cysteine to the phenylalanine. Only the CDR3 region is kept as DNA, spanning 45 bases read in frame from base 1. The intended sense of this specimen's time point label: pretreatment peripheral blood. The cohort comprised 25 to 35 patients with locally advanced or metastatic urothelial carcinoma treated at Memorial Sloan Kettering on a trial protocol. Peripheral blood mononuclear cells were collected from each patient pretreatment and during treatment, giving between 1 and 8 total time points per patient. The Qiagen DNeasy Blood extraction kit was used to purify genomic DNA from total PBMCs and tumor samples. PBMCs were collected pretreatment and during treatment and were isolated and stored as previously described.

Beyond this particular receptor, the publication reports: Among patients with durable benefit, tumor-associated TCR clones showed greater expansion in peripheral blood 3 weeks after treatment started (n of about 21, p = 0.022). Because the sample size was small (n of about 30) and many of the analyses were exploratory, the results are meant to be hypothesis-generating. A pretreatment peripheral blood TCR clonality below the median was linked to improved progression-free and overall survival.

The TCR sequence derives from a man in his sixties with urothelial cancer. In this chain, TRBV4-1 is recombined with TRBJ2-5, and TRBD2 may be the D gene, going by 6 matching bases. This specimen consisted of PBMCs, obtained around atezolizumab (anti-PD-L1) treatment. The CDR3 region has the sequence CASSYGGLNQETQYF. In nucleotide form, the sequence is TGCGCCAGCAGCTACGGTGGACTAAACCAAGAGACCCAGTACTTC.